The rows below give T cell receptor beta chains drawn from one sample of a study of a mutant IDH1 vaccine in newly diagnosed glioma. These receptors lack a known antigen. Using immunoSEQ multiplex PCR, the repertoire was profiled, and TCRdb retains in-frame clones only, with some absent. The sample consists of about 94,000 clones, roughly nine tenths of them appearing once. The sample in question was PBMCs, obtained from a glioma patient whose treatment included an IDH1 peptide vaccine. The receptor set was obtained from a woman in her 50s with glioma. CDR3s include the opening cysteine and the closing phenylalanine or tryptophan. Each record gives: D gene, V gene, J gene, CDR3 protein. A D gene is named only where the DNA matches it firmly.

>.|TRBV28|TRBJ1-2
CASSHLELANYGYTF
>.|TRBV7-3|TRBJ2-5
CASSLSGRAETQYF
>.|TRBV5-1|TRBJ2-1
CASLDPSSYNEQFF
>.|TRBV29-1|TRBJ2-1
CSTERGYNEQFF
>.|TRBV6-6|TRBJ2-7
CASSYTSYEQYF
>.|TRBV19|TRBJ2-1
CASSIGGPYNEQFF
>TRBD2|TRBV27|TRBJ2-1
CASSLSASGRVDEQFF
>.|TRBV9|TRBJ2-7
CASSVAPGGPYEQYF
>.|TRBV15|TRBJ2-2
CATSPGFGGELFF
>TRBD2|TRBV9|TRBJ2-1
CASSASGSSYNEQFF
>TRBD2|TRBV27|TRBJ2-1
CASRPGLPYNEQFF
>TRBD2|TRBV18|TRBJ2-7
CASSPGLAGGYEQYF
>TRBD1|TRBV9|TRBJ2-3
CASSENRGHTQYF
>TRBD1|TRBV29-1|TRBJ1-1
CSVELQGKTEAFF
>.|TRBV30|TRBJ1-1
CAWSRQMNTEAFF
>TRBD2|TRBV5-1|TRBJ2-1
CASSLRSGRENEQFF
>.|TRBV5-1|TRBJ2-5
CASSLGLRKETQYF
>TRBD2|TRBV4-1|TRBJ2-1
CASSQFSGRTFSYNEQFF
>.|TRBV11-2|TRBJ1-3
CASSGISGNTIYF
>.|TRBV10-3|TRBJ2-7
CAISDFGAEQYF
>TRBD1|TRBV7-3|TRBJ1-5
CASSWNDREYSNQPQHF
>TRBD1|TRBV11-3|TRBJ1-4
CASLGDRGNEKLFF
>TRBD1|TRBV7-9|TRBJ1-5
CASSWTGDQPQHF